Below, 6 T cell receptor beta chains from the same sample are listed, as sequenced in a study of blood T cell repertoires in COVID-19. Sequencing used immunoSEQ multiplex PCR; TCRdb keeps in-frame clones, though not all of them. The sample records some 300,000 clones, more than 70% being singletons. Material: peripheral blood. Every receptor here comes from a woman aged 25 to 39 who had recovered from COVID-19.

The V call is TRBV2, the J call TRBJ1-6, with TRBD1 identical over 8 bases. J lost 9 bases, V lost 1 base, and 2 bases had no gene match. The CDR3 is 14 residues long. Germline V gives CDR1 SNHLY, CDR2 FYNNEI. The CDR3 reads CASSEGTGTSPLHF. The CDR3, as DNA: TGTGCCAGCAGTGAAGGGACAGGGACTTCACCCCTCCACTTT.

This clone was seen a few times. V usage is TRBV6-5 and J usage is TRBJ2-6, with a possible D match to TRBD1 (6 bases). This CDR3 region has 14 residues. Germline lookup yields CDR1 MNHEY and CDR2 SVGAGI. Between the trimmed V and J ends, which lost 7 bases and 1 base, there was a span of 8 bases. CDR3 in amino acids: CASTTGSGANVLTF. CDR3 coding DNA: TGTGCCAGCACTACAGGGTCTGGGGCCAACGTCCTGACTTTC.

The CDR3 sequence: CASSPGLGQGVTETQYF. DNA for the CDR3: TGTGCCAGCTCACCCGGATTGGGACAGGGAGTTACGGAGACCCAGTACTTC. The V gene is TRBV18, the J gene TRBJ2-5; TRBD1 aligns across 9 bases. The CDR3 runs to 17 residues. The trim removed 3 bases at V and 5 bases at J, leaving 13 bases unmatched. Germline CDR1 and CDR2: KGHSH and LQKENI.

V and J are TRBV23-1 and TRBJ2-7; maybe TRBD1 (6 bases). TRBV23-1 is reported as an ORF; its role is uncertain. V was clipped by 8 bases and J by 0 bases, with 11 bases between them. The CDR3 is made up of 13 amino acids. CDR3 residues: CASRDRYSYEQYF. The CDR3 DNA follows: TGCGCCAGCCGTGACAGGTACTCCTACGAGCAGTACTTC.

The CDR3 is CASSGQGAFNEKLFF. CDR3 coding DNA: TGTGCCAGCAGCGGACAGGGGGCGTTTAATGAAAAACTGTTTTTT. The chain uses TRBV9 and TRBJ1-4, with 10 bases matching TRBD1. This CDR3 spans 15 amino acids. Germline V gene data show CDR1 as SGDLS and CDR2 as YYNGEE. Trimming removed 3 bases from V and 4 bases from J; junction bases left unmatched: 3.

CDR3 in amino acids: CASSLAGRNSPLHF. The DNA for the CDR3 is TGTGCCAGCAGTTTAGCAGGAAGGAACTCACCCCTCCACTTT. The chain links TRBV27 to TRBJ1-6; D unresolved. Germline CDR1 and CDR2: MNHEY and SMNVEV (reference sequence). The germline V and J ends were trimmed by 2 bases and 10 bases, with 12 bases remaining between them. The CDR3 totals 14 residues.